This T cell receptor beta chain was retrieved from a study of shared clonotypes between healthy human individuals. Donors, without exception, were Caucasian adults residing in Nashville, Tennessee. This CDR3 has 15 residues. CDR1 and CDR2 (germline): MRHNA, SNTAGT. V dropped 5 bases and J dropped 0; count of bases not matched to a gene: 3. Sequencing used immunoSEQ multiplex PCR; TCRdb keeps in-frame clones, though not all of them. The sample lists some 2 million clones, 85% to 95% occurring once. The receptor was derived from a man aged 18 to 35 in good health. The sequencing input was naive CD4+ T cells sorted from blood. Documented subset: CD45RA+ positively selected. This sequence joins TRBV6-4 and TRBJ2-3; 9 bases fit TRBD2. CDR3 amino acids: CASSPTSGSTDTQYF. The CDR3 nucleotides read TGTGCCAGCAGTCCTACTAGCGGGAGCACAGATACGCAGTATTTT.